This T cell receptor (beta chain) was captured by sequencing in a study of cytomegalovirus exposure and HLA in healthy donors. With 4 bases removed from V and 3 bases from J, the gap between germline ends came to 16 bases. The germline V gene has CDR1 SQVTM and CDR2 ANQGSEA. This CDR3 contains 15 residues. As for this clone: Antigen unknown.

Study-wide points: Testing in vitro showed three CMV-associated chains specific for CMV antigens. The tendency of first-cohort TCR clusters to co-occur in the 90 to 150 validation repertoires was the finding of a later analysis.

Libraries were prepared by immunoSEQ multiplex PCR; TCRdb keeps only in-frame clonotypes and omits some of them. Of under 300,000 clones listed, around 91% are singletons. This clonotype originated in a woman aged 18-35 years in good health and CMV-seronegative. Sequencing was performed on PBMCs. V usage is TRBV29-1 and J usage is TRBJ2-1; the D gene is possibly TRBD1 (5 bases). The CDR3 spells CSVARGQSYYNEQFF. For the CDR3, the DNA is TGCAGCGTTGCTAGGGGCCAATCCTACTACAATGAGCAGTTCTTC.